This TCR beta chain was documented in a study of shared clonotypes between healthy human individuals. The V gene lost 6 bases and the J gene lost 1 base, with 17 bases spanning the gap. This CDR3 contains 16 residues. CDR1 and CDR2 from the germline V gene are LNHDA and SQIVND (reference sequence). Using immunoSEQ multiplex PCR, the repertoire was profiled, and TCRdb retains in-frame clones only, with some absent. The data hold fewer than 2.5 million clones, with approximately 93% observed a single time. Only Caucasian adults living in Nashville, Tennessee served as donors. The TCR comes from a man aged 18 to 30 in good health. Some clones in this sample may be carry-over from other donors' samples. This chain joins TRBV19 and TRBJ2-3; D may be TRBD2 (6 bases). Sequencing input: naive CD4+ T cells from PBMCs. Stated subset: CD45RA+ positively selected. This chain's CDR3 is CASRPRLGWGTDTQYF. CDR3 coding DNA: TGTGCCAGTAGACCGAGACTAGGGTGGGGCACAGATACGCAGTATTTT.